The 28 T cell receptor beta chains listed next were all sequenced from one sample in a study of cytomegalovirus exposure and HLA in healthy donors (dated by TCRdb to the late 2010s). Library construction relied on the immunoSEQ multiplex PCR assay. For the multiplex PCR, a mixture combining 60 forward primers for TCR Vbeta segments and 13 reverse primers for TCR Jbeta segments was used. TCRdb stores this immuneACCESS table with in-frame sequences only. Part of the clones is absent; in the studies checked, under half of the shortfall reflects unresolved V genes, and no reason is known for the rest. This sample comprises approximately 200,000 clones, less than 85% of them detected only once. The top ten constitute over 1.5% of the sample. The sequencing input was PBMCs. The receptors derive from a girl aged 10-17 years in good health and CMV-seropositive.

This chain links TRBV11-2 with TRBJ1-4; TRBD1 might be the D (5 bases). This CDR3 contains 12 residues. Germline CDR1 reads SGHAT; CDR2 reads FQNNGV. Trimming pared 3 bases from V and 9 bases from J, leaving 8 bases between. The CDR3 nucleotides are TGTGCCAGCAGCTTGGGGGGGAAAAAACTGTTTTTT. Translated, it gives CASSLGGKKLFF.

This chain links TRBV9 with TRBJ2-3, with 7 positions matching TRBD2. This CDR3 is 17 amino acids long. The germline V gene encodes CDR1 SGDLS and CDR2 YYNGEE. V was clipped by 0 bases and J by 1 base; unmatched bases: 8. The CDR3 is CASSVVNGAGGTDTQYF. In DNA form, the CDR3 reads TGTGCCAGCAGCGTAGTTAACGGTGCGGGGGGCACAGATACGCAGTATTTT. Variable domain in full (rest from reference TRBV9 and TRBJ2-3): DSGVTQTPKHLITATGQRVTLRCSPRSGDLSVYWYQQSLDQGLQFLIQYYNGEERAKGNILERFSAQQFPDLHSELNLSSLELGDSALYFCASSVVNGAGGTDTQYFGPGTRLTVL.

V and J are TRBV6-1 and TRBJ2-1, with 11 bases that match TRBD1. Germline V lookup: CDR1 MNHNS, CDR2 SASEGT. Germline trimming cut 7 bases from V and 5 bases from J; bases unmatched to any gene: 7. This CDR3 is built from 15 residues. DNA for the CDR3: TGTGCCAGCACCGCCGGGACAGGGGGTAACAATGAGCAGTTCTTC. This sequence encodes CASTAGTGGNNEQFF.

This chain uses TRBV7-9 with TRBJ2-3, with D possibly matching TRBD1 (5 bases). The germline gives CDR1 SEHNR, CDR2 FQNEAQ (reference sequence). The CDR3 contains 16 residues. Trimming removed 5 bases at V and 2 bases at J, with 17 bases between. The CDR3 region is CASSPSDKPFTDTQYF. In nucleotides, the CDR3 is TGTGCCAGCAGCCCCTCGGACAAACCGTTCACAGATACGCAGTATTTT. The entire variable domain, with the rest obtained from reference TRBV7-9 and TRBJ2-3, is as follows: DTGVSQNPRHKITKRGQNVTFRCDPISEHNRLYWYRQTLGQGPEFLTYFQNEAQLEKSRLLSDRFSAERPKGSFSTLEIQRTEQGDSAMYLCASSPSDKPFTDTQYFGPGTRLTVL.

The chain recombines TRBV9 with TRBJ1-6, with unresolved D. Trimming took 3 bases from V and 4 from J, leaving 14 bases between them. The CDR3 contains 16 residues. The germline V gene has CDR1 SGDLS and CDR2 YYNGEE. The CDR3 protein is CASSAFLPGYNSPLHF. Written as DNA, the CDR3 is TGTGCCAGCAGCGCCTTCCTCCCGGGGTATAATTCACCCCTCCACTTT. The whole variable domain, filled in from reference TRBV9 and TRBJ1-6, reads DSGVTQTPKHLITATGQRVTLRCSPRSGDLSVYWYQQSLDQGLQFLIQYYNGEERAKGNILERFSAQQFPDLHSELNLSSLELGDSALYFCASSAFLPGYNSPLHFGNGTRLTVT.

The V call is TRBV4-3, the J call TRBJ2-2; 9 bases fit TRBD1. Germline loops: CDR1 LGHNA, CDR2 YSLEER. Trimming took 1 base from V and 4 from J; bases not matched to a gene: 4. The CDR3 totals 16 residues. This CDR3 is CASSQGDRARTGELFF. The CDR3 DNA is TGCGCCAGCAGCCAAGGGGACAGGGCTCGCACCGGGGAGCTGTTTTTT.

V gene TRBV11-2 combines with J gene TRBJ2-2, with 7 bases fitting TRBD1. Per the germline V gene, CDR1 is SGHAT and CDR2 is FQNNGV. The CDR3 has 14 amino acids. The ends lost 4 bases at V and 5 bases at J; junction bases unmatched: 4. CDR3: CASSSGQATGELFF. CDR3 in DNA: TGTGCCAGCAGCTCAGGACAGGCAACCGGGGAGCTGTTTTTT.

This sequence joins TRBV7-2 and TRBJ2-5; no reliable D call. The V gene's germline CDR1 is SGHTA and CDR2 FQGNSA. This CDR3 is 12 amino acids long. With 0 bases removed from V and 7 bases from J, the gap between germline ends came to 6 bases. The CDR3 sequence: CASSLALGTQYF. CDR3 DNA: TGTGCCAGCAGCTTAGCCCTCGGGACCCAGTACTTC.

The chain links TRBV2 to TRBJ1-1, with 7 bases that match TRBD1. The germline gives CDR1 SNHLY, CDR2 FYNNEI. The CDR3 consists of 14 residues. V gave up 7 bases and J gave up 4 bases; unmatched junction bases: 9. The CDR3 sequence is CASTTGTESTEAFF. The CDR3 DNA reads as TGTGCCAGCACGACCGGGACAGAGAGCACTGAAGCTTTCTTT.

This clone has just one count. The chain combines TRBV11-2 with TRBJ1-6; 11 nucleotides line up with TRBD1. Looked up from germline, CDR1 is SGHAT and CDR2 is FQNNGV. The length of the CDR3 is 16 residues. Trimming at V came to 4 bases and at J to 5 bases, leaving 4 bases not matched to a gene. The CDR3 is CASSSLDRGHNSPLHF. CDR3 sequence (DNA): TGTGCCAGCAGCTCCCTGGACAGGGGGCATAATTCACCCCTCCACTTT.

The chain employs TRBV2 and TRBJ2-2, with 8 bases identical to TRBD2. V was clipped by 4 bases and J by 3 bases; unmatched bases: 4. The CDR3 totals 15 residues. Germline-derived CDR1 and CDR2 are SNHLY and FYNNEI. The CDR3 loop reads CASSVSGGDTGELFF. DNA for the CDR3: TGTGCCAGCAGTGTGAGCGGGGGAGACACCGGGGAGCTGTTTTTT.

The gene calls are TRBV4-2 and TRBJ2-2; D possibly corresponds to TRBD1 (5 bases). Germline-derived CDR1 and CDR2 are LGHNA and YNFKEQ. This CDR3 spans 15 amino acids. With 3 bases removed from V and 4 bases from J, the gap between germline ends came to 12 bases. CDR3 nucleotide sequence: TGTGCCAGCAGCCACGACAGTAGTAGCACCGGGGAGCTGTTTTTT. Amino acid sequence: CASSHDSSSTGELFF.

The chain uses TRBV6-5 and TRBJ2-2, with TRBD2 matching over 11 bases. Germline CDR1 is MNHEY and CDR2 is SVGAGI. The J segment lost 5 bases and the V segment lost 6 bases, leaving 5 bases of the junction unmatched. CDR3 length equals 15 residues. The CDR3 reads CASRPLAGVTGELFF. The CDR3 DNA is TGTGCCAGCAGGCCACTAGCGGGGGTGACCGGGGAGCTGTTTTTT.

This clone has more than one count but fewer than ten. V is TRBV4-1 and J is TRBJ2-2; 15 nucleotides line up with TRBD2. The CDR3 extends over 17 amino acids. Germline lookup yields CDR1 MGHRA and CDR2 YSYEKL. The V gene end was trimmed by 1 base and the J gene end by 6 bases; junction bases not matched to a gene: 3. The CDR3 reads CASSQGGLAGGSGELFF. In DNA, the CDR3 is TGCGCCAGCAGCCAAGGTGGACTAGCGGGGGGGTCCGGGGAGCTGTTTTTT.

V is TRBV4-1 and J is TRBJ2-7, with D possibly TRBD1 on 7 matching bases. Deletions cut 4 bases from V and 2 bases from J, with 15 bases between. This CDR3 comprises 15 residues. Looked up from germline, CDR1 is MGHRA and CDR2 is YSYEKL. The CDR3 loop reads CASSPGGRGTYEQYF. CDR3 sequence (DNA): TGCGCCAGCAGCCCCGGGGGCAGGGGGACCTACGAGCAGTACTTC.

The chain recombines TRBV6-6 with TRBJ2-5, with D possibly TRBD1 on 6 matching bases. Germline CDR1 MNHNY, CDR2 SVGAGI (reference sequence). The CDR3 runs to 15 residues. With 6 bases removed from V and 4 bases from J, the gap between germline ends came to 18 bases. The CDR3 nucleotides read TGTGCCAGCAGCCTACAGGGATTAGGTGGAGAGACCCAGTACTTC. Its translation: CASSLQGLGGETQYF.

The V and J genes are TRBV19 and TRBJ1-6; the D gene is possibly TRBD1 (6 bases). Per the germline V gene, CDR1 is LNHDA and CDR2 is SQIVND (reference sequence). This CDR3 has 15 amino acids. With 4 bases removed from V and 6 bases from J, the gap between germline ends came to 13 bases. CDR3 DNA sequence: TGTGCCAGTAGTACAGCGACAGGTTCTAATTCACCCCTCCACTTT. Protein product: CASSTATGSNSPLHF.

This rearrangement joins TRBV18 to TRBJ2-3; the match to TRBD2 covers 9 bases. CDR1 and CDR2 (germline): KGHSH, LQKENI. V shed 2 bases, J shed 2 bases, and the junction held 5 bases outside the gene matches. This CDR3 spans 16 amino acids. The CDR3 loop is CASSPRTSDHTDTQYF. In nucleotides, the CDR3 is TGTGCCAGCTCACCAAGGACTAGCGATCACACAGATACGCAGTATTTT.

The chain uses TRBV10-3 and TRBJ2-1; 8 bases are a match to TRBD1. Looked up from germline, CDR1 is ENHRY and CDR2 is SYGVKD. This CDR3 region has 15 residues. The V and J ends lost 4 bases and 7 bases, in that order; junction bases with no gene match: 9. CDR3 coding DNA: TGTGCCATCAGTGTTGGTCAGGGGGCGAGTAATGAGCAGTTCTTC. Amino acids: CAISVGQGASNEQFF.

J is TRBJ1-1 and V is TRBV11-2; 10 nucleotides agree with TRBD1. Per germline, CDR1 SGHAT and CDR2 FQNNGV. V dropped 8 bases and J dropped 3; count of bases not matched to a gene: 12. There are 16 residues in the CDR3. The CDR3 is CASQESGTGVDTEAFF. The CDR3 DNA is TGTGCCAGCCAAGAATCCGGGACAGGGGTCGACACTGAAGCTTTCTTT.

J is TRBJ1-2 and V is TRBV5-4; 7 nucleotides match TRBD1. V gave up 1 base and J gave up 3 bases; unmatched junction bases: 3. Germline CDR1 SGHNT, CDR2 YYREEE (reference sequence). This CDR3 spans 14 amino acids. CDR3 in amino acids: CASSLTGADYGYTF. The CDR3 DNA reads as TGTGCCAGCAGCTTGACAGGGGCGGACTATGGCTACACCTTC.

The chain uses TRBV4-3 and TRBJ2-4; D call uncertain. Trimming took 4 bases from V and 5 from J, leaving 12 bases between them. Germline CDR1 and CDR2: LGHNA and YSLEER. The CDR3 has 14 residues. Here the CDR3 DNA reads TGCGCCAGCAGCCCCCTCCCGTCTCAAAACATTCAGTACTTC. It is translated as CASSPLPSQNIQYF.

V is TRBV4-3 and J is TRBJ2-7; TRBD1 matches 11 bases. Germline lookup yields CDR1 LGHNA and CDR2 YSLEER. J was trimmed by 4 bases and V by 0 bases; bases with no gene match: 2. The CDR3 covers 15 residues. CDR3 loop: CASSQEGTGGYEQYF. The DNA of the CDR3 is TGCGCCAGCAGCCAAGAAGGGACAGGGGGTTACGAGCAGTACTTC.

The count of this clone is one. The chain employs TRBV9 and TRBJ2-3; D uncertain. CDR1 is SGDLS and CDR2 is YYNGEE in the germline V gene. Between the trimmed V and J ends, which lost 2 bases and 0 bases, there was a span of 7 bases. The CDR3 covers 14 residues. The CDR3: CASSVLVSTDTQYF. DNA of the CDR3: TGTGCCAGCAGCGTCCTCGTTAGCACAGATACGCAGTATTTT.

The rearrangement links TRBV27 to TRBJ1-1, with 9 positions matching TRBD1. Germline V CDR1 and CDR2: MNHEY, SMNVEV (reference sequence). The CDR3 has 13 residues. J lost 11 bases, V lost 2 bases, and 6 bases had no gene match. The CDR3, as DNA: TGTGCCAGCAGTTTAGGACAGGGGTTCGGGGCTTTCTTT. Encoded protein: CASSLGQGFGAFF.

The CDR3 coding sequence is TGCGCCAGCAGCCCGGGACAGCCGAACAATGAGCAGTTCTTC. It yields the protein CASSPGQPNNEQFF. This sequence joins TRBV5-1 and TRBJ2-1, with 7 nucleotides matching TRBD1. In germline, CDR1 is SGHRS, CDR2 YFSETQ. The CDR3 contains 14 residues. V lost 4 bases to trimming and J lost 5 bases; unmatched junction nucleotides: 6.

The chain recombines TRBV18 with TRBJ1-1; 7 bases line up with TRBD1. The CDR3 sequence is 13 residues long. The ends lost 8 bases at V and 6 bases at J; junction bases unmatched: 9. Germline V lookup: CDR1 KGHSH, CDR2 LQKENI. Here the CDR3 reads CASHPTGFAEAFF. CDR3 DNA: TGTGCCAGCCACCCGACAGGGTTTGCTGAAGCTTTCTTT.

As concerns this clone: Within the sample, other DNA sequences also encode this same CDR3. The chain is built from TRBV7-9 and TRBJ2-7; weak D call: TRBD2 (6 bases). The CDR3 spans 13 residues. V dropped 5 bases and J dropped 3 bases, with 11 bases sitting between them. Germline CDR1 reads SEHNR; CDR2 reads FQNEAQ (reference sequence). CDR3 DNA sequence: TGTGCCAGCAGCCTTAGCGGCGGCTACGAGCAGTACTTC. Translating gives CASSLSGGYEQYF. The whole variable domain, remainder taken from reference TRBV7-9 and TRBJ2-7, is DTGVSQNPRHKITKRGQNVTFRCDPISEHNRLYWYRQTLGQGPEFLTYFQNEAQLEKSRLLSDRFSAERPKGSFSTLEIQRTEQGDSAMYLCASSLSGGYEQYFGPGTRLTVT.